The rows below give T cell receptor beta chains drawn from one sample of a study of cytomegalovirus exposure and HLA in healthy donors. The assay was immunoSEQ multiplex PCR, and TCRdb's table has in-frame clones only and misses some. Here the sample spans 120,000 to 150,000 clones, 65% to 80% being singletons. Source material: PBMCs. The origin of the receptors is a woman in her thirties or forties in good health and CMV-seronegative. Each CDR3 is given with its conserved first and last residue. D genes are given only for firm matches. Size is omitted from some rows. Given values are once, few, many or a class for expanded clones.

j_gene,d_gene,v_gene,abundance,CDR3nt,CDR3aa
TRBJ2-5,NA,TRBV7-7,NA,TGTGCCAGCAGCTTAGGGAGCGGACAAGAGACCCAGTACTTC,CASSLGSGQETQYF
TRBJ2-5,TRBD1,TRBV13,NA,TGTGCCAGCAGCTCTACTGATAAGACAGGGCAAGAGACCCAGTACTTC,CASSSTDKTGQETQYF
TRBJ1-2,TRBD1,TRBV5-4,once,TGTGCCAGCAGCTTGAGCATCGGGACAGCCTCCTATGGCTACACCTTC,CASSLSIGTASYGYTF
TRBJ2-3,NA,TRBV5-8,medium-sized,TGTGCCAGCAGCTGGGCTAGCACAGATACGCAGTATTTT,CASSWASTDTQYF
TRBJ2-3,NA,TRBV4-2,NA,TGTGCCAGCAGCCAGAGCGCGGCAGATACGCAGTATTTT,CASSQSAADTQYF
TRBJ2-7,TRBD1,TRBV6-6,NA,TGTGCCAGCAGTCCCAGGGCGACAGGGAAAATCTACGAGCAGTACTTC,CASSPRATGKIYEQYF
TRBJ1-6,TRBD1,TRBV28,NA,TGTGCCACCTTAACGGGACAGGGGAATTCACCCCTCCACTTT,CATLTGQGNSPLHF
TRBJ1-6,NA,TRBV28,few,TGTGCCAGCAGGCCAGGGGCCCCTTCCTATAATTCACCCCTCCACTTT,CASRPGAPSYNSPLHF
TRBJ1-3,NA,TRBV4-1,few,TGCGCCAGCAGCCAAGCCCTCCGCTCTGGAAACACCATATATTTT,CASSQALRSGNTIYF
TRBJ2-7,TRBD2,TRBV5-5,NA,TGTGCCAGCAGCCCTAGGGGCGGGGGGGCCTACGAGCAGTACTTC,CASSPRGGGAYEQYF
TRBJ2-7,TRBD1,TRBV30,NA,TGTGCCTGGAGAAACCCCGGGACAGGGATCTACGAGCAGTACTTC,CAWRNPGTGIYEQYF
TRBJ2-6,TRBD1,TRBV5-4,NA,TGTGCCAGCATCCAAAGACAGGGGTTACCCTTTGGGGCCAACGTCCTGACTTTC,CASIQRQGLPFGANVLTF
TRBJ1-1,TRBD1,TRBV6-1,NA,TGTGCCAGCACCTCACAGGGGACTGAAGCTTTCTTT,CASTSQGTEAFF
TRBJ2-5,TRBD2,TRBV5-1,once,TGCGCCAGCAGCCGGACACATTCACCGGGACTAGCGGGGCAAGAGACCCAGTACTTC,CASSRTHSPGLAGQETQYF
TRBJ2-3,TRBD2,TRBV27,NA,TGTGCCAGCCAGGTGGGGGGGGCAGATACGCAGTATTTT,CASQVGGADTQYF
TRBJ1-1,NA,TRBV5-1,few,TGCGCCAGCAGCTTACCCGGGGACACTGAAGCTTTCTTT,CASSLPGDTEAFF
TRBJ2-3,TRBD1,TRBV10-3,NA,TGTGCCATCAGTGTAAAACAGGGGGCTGGCACAGATACGCAGTATTTT,CAISVKQGAGTDTQYF
TRBJ2-7,TRBD2,TRBV27,NA,TGTGCCAGCCGTCGCGGGAGACCTTCAGACTACGAGCAGTACTTC,CASRRGRPSDYEQYF
TRBJ1-2,TRBD1,TRBV11-2,NA,TGTGCCAGTAGAAAGACAGGGGTTGAGTATGGCTACACCTTC,CASRKTGVEYGYTF
TRBJ2-3,NA,TRBV2,NA,TGTGCCAGCAGTGATGAGGCAGATACGCAGTATTTT,CASSDEADTQYF
TRBJ2-1,NA,TRBV6-1,few,TGTGCCGGGGGGGGGCGGCCCGGCTCCTACAATGAGCAGTTCTTC,CAGGGRPGSYNEQFF
TRBJ1-5,NA,TRBV7-8,once,TGTGCCAGCAGCTTAGGTGGGAGAAATCCCCCCTCGCCCCAGCATTTT,CASSLGGRNPPSPQHF
TRBJ2-7,TRBD1,TRBV25-1,NA,TGTGCCAGCAGTGCCTGGGGACAGCTGTACGAGCAGTACTTC,CASSAWGQLYEQYF
TRBJ1-2,NA,TRBV19,NA,TGTGCCAGTACAGGGCAGGGATTTTATGGCTACACCTTC,CASTGQGFYGYTF
TRBJ1-2,TRBD1,TRBV2,NA,TGTGCCAGCAGTGCGGACAGGCCCCTCTATGGCTACACCTTC,CASSADRPLYGYTF
TRBJ2-7,NA,TRBV7-9,NA,TGTGCCAGCAGCTTATCCGAGCGGCCCTCCTACGAGCAGTACTTC,CASSLSERPSYEQYF
TRBJ1-5,TRBD1,TRBV19,NA,TGTGCCAGTAGTATAGATCGGTCGGAGGGGGCAAGATACAATCAGCCCCAGCATTTT,CASSIDRSEGARYNQPQHF
TRBJ2-1,NA,TRBV5-1,NA,TGCGCCAGCAGCTTTGTGGGCCCCTCGGGCGGGGTCTCCTACAATGAGCAGTTCTTC,CASSFVGPSGGVSYNEQFF
TRBJ1-1,NA,TRBV6-5,NA,TGTGCCAGCATCCCTTCGGTTGTGGACACTGAAGCTTTCTTT,CASIPSVVDTEAFF
TRBJ2-3,NA,TRBV6-5,NA,TGTGCCAGCAGCCAAACTAGAGATACGCAGTATTTT,CASSQTRDTQYF
TRBJ2-2,TRBD1,TRBV15,NA,TGTGCCACCAGCAGTGGACAGGGGGCTACCGGGGAGCTGTTTTTT,CATSSGQGATGELFF
TRBJ1-3,NA,TRBV6-5,NA,TGTGCCAGCAGCCAGCGGGGGGGAAACACCATATATTTT,CASSQRGGNTIYF
TRBJ1-1,NA,TRBV30,NA,TGTGCCTGGAGTGGGCAGGCGAACACTGAAGCTTTCTTT,CAWSGQANTEAFF
TRBJ2-7,NA,TRBV19,NA,TGTGCCAGTAGTCTGACAGGTTCCTCCTACGAGCAGTACTTC,CASSLTGSSYEQYF
TRBJ1-6,NA,TRBV28,NA,TGTGCCAGCAGTATCCCAGACAGGAGCGATTCACCCCTCCACTTT,CASSIPDRSDSPLHF
TRBJ2-1,TRBD2,TRBV7-9,NA,TGTGCCAGCAGCTTTCGAGCGGGAGGGCCTGATGAGCAGTTCTTC,CASSFRAGGPDEQFF
TRBJ1-2,TRBD1,TRBV7-2,once,TGTGCCAGCAGCTGGGATACAGGGGCCTATGGCTACACCTTC,CASSWDTGAYGYTF
TRBJ2-7,NA,TRBV19,NA,TGTGCCAGTAGTATTCGAGTCCAGGACAGCGTCTACGAGCAGTACTTC,CASSIRVQDSVYEQYF
TRBJ1-5,NA,TRBV7-9,NA,TGTGCCAGCAGCCGTAGCAAAGAGAATAGCAATCAGCCCCAGCATTTT,CASSRSKENSNQPQHF
TRBJ2-1,NA,TRBV1,NA,TGCACCAGCAGCCACTCTAGCGGGGGCTCCTACAATGAGCAGTTCTTC,CTSSHSSGGSYNEQFF
TRBJ2-1,TRBD1,TRBV30,once,TGTGCCTGGAGTCTTCAAACAGGGGGCAAGGAGTTCTTC,CAWSLQTGGKEFF
TRBJ2-1,NA,TRBV5-5,NA,TGTGCCAGCAGCAATATAAGGGGGTACGGCGATGAGCAGTTCTTC,CASSNIRGYGDEQFF
TRBJ2-2,NA,TRBV9,once,TGTGCCAGCAGCGTACAGGGGTATCGAGACGGGGAGCTGTTTTTT,CASSVQGYRDGELFF
TRBJ1-1,TRBD1,TRBV30,NA,TGTGCCTGGTTTGACAGGGGGCTCGCTGAAGCTTTCTTT,CAWFDRGLAEAFF
TRBJ2-5,NA,TRBV11-2,NA,TGTGCCAGCAGCCACTGGCAGGGGCAAGAGACCCAGTACTTC,CASSHWQGQETQYF
TRBJ2-6,NA,TRBV19,NA,TGTGCCAGCCTCCGTCGCGGTGGAGGGGCCAACGTCCTGACTTTC,CASLRRGGGANVLTF
TRBJ2-3,NA,TRBV5-1,NA,TGCGCCAGCGAGCCGGGGGGCGGTGGGACAGATACGCAGTATTTT,CASEPGGGGTDTQYF
TRBJ2-5,TRBD2,TRBV6-6,NA,TGTGCCAGCAGTCGACTAGCTCTCCCCCAAGAGACCCAGTACTTC,CASSRLALPQETQYF
TRBJ1-6,NA,TRBV6-1,NA,TGTGCCAGCAGTGAAGCGTTTGGGCCAGGGTGGGCACCCCTCCACTTT,CASSEAFGPGWAPLHF
TRBJ2-7,TRBD1,TRBV5-4,NA,TGTGCCAGCAGCTTCAAACCCGGGACAGGGGACTACGAGCAGTACTTC,CASSFKPGTGDYEQYF
TRBJ2-3,TRBD2,TRBV10-3,NA,TGTGCCATCAGTGAGGGTGCTAGCGGGATGACAGATACGCAGTATTTT,CAISEGASGMTDTQYF
TRBJ1-5,NA,TRBV19,NA,TGTGCCAGTAGTACCCAGGCCTGGGATCAGCCCCAGCATTTT,CASSTQAWDQPQHF
TRBJ2-5,NA,TRBV6-1,few,TGTGCCAGCAGTGACGCTAGCCGTGAGACCCAGTACTTC,CASSDASRETQYF
TRBJ2-5,TRBD2,TRBV9,once,TGTGCCAGCAGCCCCACCGGGACTAGCGGGGTGGAGACCCAGTACTTC,CASSPTGTSGVETQYF
TRBJ1-5,NA,TRBV27,NA,TGTGCCAGCAGTTTATCGGGGCAGGGTCAGCCCCAGCATTTT,CASSLSGQGQPQHF
TRBJ1-2,NA,TRBV4-1,NA,TGCGCCAGCAGCCAAGATCTTAGCCGGGAACTCTATGGCTACACCTTC,CASSQDLSRELYGYTF
TRBJ1-2,NA,TRBV27,NA,TGTGCCAGCAGTTTAGGACAGTACTATGGCTACACCTTC,CASSLGQYYGYTF
TRBJ2-7,NA,TRBV2,few,TGTGCCAGCAGTACGAGACAGAGCACCTACTTC,CASSTRQSTYF